This TCR beta chain comes out of a study of human versus mouse CDR3 diversity and MHC coevolution. This CDR3 comprises 14 residues. The germline gives CDR1 SGHTA, CDR2 FQGTGA. V lost 4 bases to trimming and J lost 4 bases; unmatched junction nucleotides: 4. The protocol was immunoSEQ multiplex PCR, while the TCRdb copy is restricted to in-frame clones and leaves out a portion. The sample holds tens of thousands of clones, 80% to 95% seen once. This chain connects TRBV7-3 to TRBJ2-3, with TRBD1 matching over 8 bases. The sequenced material came from naive CD4+ T cells from blood. The subset: CD45RO-negative CD62L-positive naive CD4 T cells. The receptor's source is a person aged 30-69 years in good health. CDR3 sequence (DNA): TGTGCCAGCAGCTGGACAGGGTCAGCAGATACGCAGTATTTT. This codes for CASSWTGSADTQYF.